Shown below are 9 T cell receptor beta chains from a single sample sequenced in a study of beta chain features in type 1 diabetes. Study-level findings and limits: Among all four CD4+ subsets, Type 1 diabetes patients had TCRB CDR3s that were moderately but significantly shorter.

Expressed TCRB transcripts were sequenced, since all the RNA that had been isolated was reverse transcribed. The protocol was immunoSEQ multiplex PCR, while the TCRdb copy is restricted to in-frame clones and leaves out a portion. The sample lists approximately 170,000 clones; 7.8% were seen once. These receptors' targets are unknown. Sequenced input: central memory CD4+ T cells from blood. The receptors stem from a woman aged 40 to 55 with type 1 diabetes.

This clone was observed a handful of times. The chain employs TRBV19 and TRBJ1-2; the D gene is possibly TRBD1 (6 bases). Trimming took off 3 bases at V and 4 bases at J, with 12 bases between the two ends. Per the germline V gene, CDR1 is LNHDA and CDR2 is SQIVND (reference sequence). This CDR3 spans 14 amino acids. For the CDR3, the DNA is TGTGCCAGTAGTATCCCGCAGGGGATCTATGGCTACACCTTC. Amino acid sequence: CASSIPQGIYGYTF.

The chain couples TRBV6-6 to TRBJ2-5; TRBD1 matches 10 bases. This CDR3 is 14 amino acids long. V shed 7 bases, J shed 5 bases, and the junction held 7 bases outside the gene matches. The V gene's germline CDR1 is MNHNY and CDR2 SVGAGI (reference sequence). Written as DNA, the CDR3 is TGTGCCAGCAATCCGGGACAGGGGAGGGAGACCCAGTACTTC. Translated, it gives CASNPGQGRETQYF.

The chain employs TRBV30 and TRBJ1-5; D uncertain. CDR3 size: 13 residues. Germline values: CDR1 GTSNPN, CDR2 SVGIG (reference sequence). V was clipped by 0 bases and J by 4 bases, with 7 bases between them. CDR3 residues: CAWSVDSNQPQHF. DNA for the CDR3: TGTGCCTGGAGTGTGGACTCGAATCAGCCCCAGCATTTT. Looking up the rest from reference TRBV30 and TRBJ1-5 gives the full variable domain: SQTIHQWPATLVQPVGSPLSLECTVEGTSNPNLYWYRQAAGRGLQLLFYSVGIGQISSEVPQNLSASRPQDRQFILSSKKLLLSDSGFYLCAWSVDSNQPQHFGDGTRLSIL.

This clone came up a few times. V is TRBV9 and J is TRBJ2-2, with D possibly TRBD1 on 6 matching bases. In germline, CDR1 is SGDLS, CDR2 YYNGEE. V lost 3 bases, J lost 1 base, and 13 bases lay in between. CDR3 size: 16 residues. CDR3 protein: CASSGRGTLNTGELFF. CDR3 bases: TGTGCCAGCAGCGGACGAGGGACATTGAACACCGGGGAGCTGTTTTTT. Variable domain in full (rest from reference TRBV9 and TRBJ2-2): DSGVTQTPKHLITATGQRVTLRCSPRSGDLSVYWYQQSLDQGLQFLIQYYNGEERAKGNILERFSAQQFPDLHSELNLSSLELGDSALYFCASSGRGTLNTGELFFGEGSRLTVL.

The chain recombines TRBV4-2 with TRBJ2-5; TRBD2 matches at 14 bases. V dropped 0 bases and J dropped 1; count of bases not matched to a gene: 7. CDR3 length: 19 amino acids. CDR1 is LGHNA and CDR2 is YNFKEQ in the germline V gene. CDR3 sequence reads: CASSQELGLAGVFQETQYF. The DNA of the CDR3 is TGTGCCAGCAGCCAAGAATTGGGACTAGCGGGGGTTTTCCAAGAGACCCAGTACTTC.

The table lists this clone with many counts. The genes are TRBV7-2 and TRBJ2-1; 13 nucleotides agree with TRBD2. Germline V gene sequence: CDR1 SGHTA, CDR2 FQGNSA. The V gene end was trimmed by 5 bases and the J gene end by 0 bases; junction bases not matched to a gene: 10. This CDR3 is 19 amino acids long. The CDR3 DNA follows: TGTGCCAGCAGCGCAACCGGGACTAGCGGGATTAGCTCCTACAATGAGCAGTTCTTC. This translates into CASSATGTSGISSYNEQFF.

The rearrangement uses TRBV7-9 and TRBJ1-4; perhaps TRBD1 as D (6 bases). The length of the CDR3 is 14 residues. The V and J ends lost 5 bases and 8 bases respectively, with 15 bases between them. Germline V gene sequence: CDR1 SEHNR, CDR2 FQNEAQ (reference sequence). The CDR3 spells CASSAQRGIEKLFF. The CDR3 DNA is TGTGCCAGCAGCGCCCAAAGGGGGATCGAAAAACTGTTTTTT. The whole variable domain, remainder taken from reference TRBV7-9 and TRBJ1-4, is DTGVSQNPRHKITKRGQNVTFRCDPISEHNRLYWYRQTLGQGPEFLTYFQNEAQLEKSRLLSDRFSAERPKGSFSTLEIQRTEQGDSAMYLCASSAQRGIEKLFFGSGTQLSVL.

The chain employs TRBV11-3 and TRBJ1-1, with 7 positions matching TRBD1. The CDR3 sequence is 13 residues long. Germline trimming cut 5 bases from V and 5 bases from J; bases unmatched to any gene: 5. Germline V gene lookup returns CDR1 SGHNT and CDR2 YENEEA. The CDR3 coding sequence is TGTGCCAGCAGCCAGGGGGTTCGGACTGAAGCTTTCTTT. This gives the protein CASSQGVRTEAFF.

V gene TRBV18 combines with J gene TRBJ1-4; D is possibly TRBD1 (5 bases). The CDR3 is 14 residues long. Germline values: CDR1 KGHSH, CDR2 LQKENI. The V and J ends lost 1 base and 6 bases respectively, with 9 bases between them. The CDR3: CASSPQQVDEKLFF. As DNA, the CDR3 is TGTGCCAGCTCACCACAACAGGTGGATGAAAAACTGTTTTTT.